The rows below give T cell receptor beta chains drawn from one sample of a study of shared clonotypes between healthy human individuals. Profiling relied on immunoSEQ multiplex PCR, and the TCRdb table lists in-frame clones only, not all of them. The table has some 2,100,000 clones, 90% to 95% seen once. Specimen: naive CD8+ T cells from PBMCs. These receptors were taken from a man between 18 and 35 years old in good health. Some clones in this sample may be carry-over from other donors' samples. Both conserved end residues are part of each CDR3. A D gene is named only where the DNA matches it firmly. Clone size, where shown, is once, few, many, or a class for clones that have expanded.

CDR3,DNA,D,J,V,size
CATSRALHGGTGELFF,TGTGCCACCAGCAGAGCCCTCCATGGTGGCACCGGGGAGCTGTTTTTT,-,TRBJ2-2,TRBV15,-
CASSHGTGQETQYF,TGTGCCAGCAGTCATGGCACAGGCCAAGAGACCCAGTACTTC,-,TRBJ2-5,TRBV13,-
CASSLTSPGEQYF,TGCGCCAGCAGCTTAACTAGCCCGGGGGAGCAGTACTTC,-,TRBJ2-7,TRBV5-1,-
CASSSDLYNEQFF,TGTGCCAGCAGCTCGGACCTCTACAATGAGCAGTTCTTC,-,TRBJ2-1,TRBV7-9,once
CASSLIWQASSYEQYF,TGTGCCAGCAGCTTAATATGGCAGGCAAGCTCCTACGAGCAGTACTTC,-,TRBJ2-7,TRBV7-9,-
CSVEGREGSEQYF,TGCAGCGTTGAGGGGCGGGAGGGCAGCGAGCAGTACTTC,TRBD2,TRBJ2-7,TRBV29-1,-
CASSLPLASPSTDTQYF,TGTGCCAGCAGCCTCCCACTAGCCAGCCCTAGCACAGATACGCAGTATTTT,-,TRBJ2-3,TRBV7-2,-
CASSFSSTNEQFF,TGTGCCAGCAGTTTCTCTAGTACTAATGAGCAGTTCTTC,-,TRBJ2-1,TRBV11-2,-
CASSLVTGVSFSYEQYF,TGTGCCAGCAGCTTAGTAACTGGGGTGAGTTTTTCCTACGAGCAGTACTTC,-,TRBJ2-7,TRBV11-3,-
CASSISGASINEQFF,TGTGCCAGTAGTATATCAGGGGCCTCGATCAATGAGCAGTTCTTC,-,TRBJ2-1,TRBV19,-
CAWGTANTEAFF,TGTGCCTGGGGGACAGCAAACACTGAAGCTTTCTTT,TRBD1,TRBJ1-1,TRBV30,-
CASSLEAAGGIDTQYF,TGTGCCAGCAGCTTAGAGGCCGCAGGGGGCATAGATACGCAGTATTTT,TRBD1,TRBJ2-3,TRBV7-2,-
CAKRQDTGELFF,TGTGCCAAAAGACAAGACACCGGGGAGCTGTTTTTT,-,TRBJ2-2,TRBV7-9,-
CASSFYRQGADYGYTF,TGTGCCAGCAGTTTTTATCGTCAGGGGGCAGACTATGGCTACACCTTC,TRBD1,TRBJ1-2,TRBV28,-
CASSQVLAGGPGTGELFF,TGTGCCAGCAGCCAAGTCTTAGCGGGAGGGCCGGGCACCGGGGAGCTGTTTTTT,TRBD2,TRBJ2-2,TRBV4-2,-
CASSPGGSNYGYTF,TGTGCCAGCAGCCCGGGAGGCAGTAACTATGGCTACACCTTC,-,TRBJ1-2,TRBV11-2,-
CASSSGLANEQFF,TGTGCCAGCAGCTCGGGACTGGCCAATGAGCAGTTCTTC,-,TRBJ2-1,TRBV11-2,-
CASSVYMNTEAFF,TGTGCCAGCAGTGTTTACATGAACACTGAAGCTTTCTTT,-,TRBJ1-1,TRBV25-1,-
CASSRGTSTDTQYF,TGTGCCAGTAGTAGAGGGACTAGCACAGATACGCAGTATTTT,-,TRBJ2-3,TRBV19,-
CASLFGASLDHEQYF,TGTGCCAGCCTTTTCGGGGCCAGCCTCGACCACGAGCAGTACTTC,-,TRBJ2-7,TRBV5-6,-
CSAQGELGVYEQFF,TGCAGCGCACAAGGGGAACTGGGGGTGTACGAGCAGTTCTTC,-,TRBJ2-1,TRBV29-1,once
CATSRGRGTDTQYF,TGTGCCACCAGCAGAGGGAGGGGGACAGATACGCAGTATTTT,-,TRBJ2-3,TRBV15,-
CAIRTGATGTEAFF,TGTGCCATCAGGACAGGGGCCACTGGCACTGAAGCTTTCTTT,TRBD1,TRBJ1-1,TRBV10-3,-
CASSSSGQNSYEQYF,TGTGCCAGCAGCTCATCGGGACAGAACTCCTACGAGCAGTACTTC,TRBD1,TRBJ2-7,TRBV13,-
CASSLFGVAGGYEQYF,TGTGCCAGCAGCCTCTTTGGGGTAGCGGGAGGCTACGAGCAGTACTTC,TRBD2,TRBJ2-7,TRBV28,-
CASSTDQGVTEAFF,TGTGCCAGTAGTACGGACCAGGGTGTCACTGAAGCTTTCTTT,-,TRBJ1-1,TRBV19,-
CASSQVGSAGGVNTEAFF,TGCGCCAGCAGCCAAGTCGGCTCGGCAGGGGGAGTGAACACTGAAGCTTTCTTT,TRBD1,TRBJ1-1,TRBV4-3,once
CASSPSGGTRELFF,TGTGCCAGCAGCCCGAGCGGGGGAACCCGGGAGCTGTTTTTT,TRBD2,TRBJ2-2,TRBV13,-
CSVLSYNEQFF,TGCAGCGTTTTAAGCTACAATGAGCAGTTCTTC,-,TRBJ2-1,TRBV29-1,-
CASSIESRLVAKNIQYF,TGTGCCAGTAGTATAGAGTCGCGCTTAGTTGCCAAAAACATTCAGTACTTC,-,TRBJ2-4,TRBV19,once
CASSYGRGAPGYGYTF,TGTGCCAGCAGTTACGGCCGGGGGGCCCCTGGCTATGGCTACACCTTC,-,TRBJ1-2,TRBV6-5,once
CASSQGAGGIVFGNTIYF,TGTGCCAGCAGCCAAGGGGCAGGGGGCATAGTATTTGGAAACACCATATATTTT,TRBD1,TRBJ1-3,TRBV5-6,once
CASSHRGTVNEQFF,TGTGCCAGTAGTCACAGGGGTACGGTTAATGAGCAGTTCTTC,TRBD1,TRBJ2-1,TRBV19,-
CASSATSGTGNEQFF,TGTGCCAGTAGTGCCACTAGCGGTACTGGCAATGAGCAGTTCTTC,TRBD2,TRBJ2-1,TRBV19,-
CASSLDRGGAAHEQYF,TGTGCCAGCAGCTTAGATCGAGGGGGAGCCGCCCACGAGCAGTACTTC,-,TRBJ2-7,TRBV11-2,-
CSVCRDFPGDEQFF,TGCAGCGTCTGCCGGGACTTCCCTGGCGATGAGCAGTTCTTC,-,TRBJ2-1,TRBV29-1,-
CASRGRLITEAFF,TGTGCCAGCCGGGGGCGTTTGATCACTGAAGCTTTCTTT,-,TRBJ1-1,TRBV7-2,-
CASSFGAGANYEQYF,TGTGCCAGCAGTTTTGGGGCGGGAGCCAACTACGAGCAGTACTTC,TRBD2,TRBJ2-7,TRBV27,-
CSVVGTGFSTEAFF,TGCAGCGTTGTGGGGACAGGTTTTTCCACTGAAGCTTTCTTT,TRBD1,TRBJ1-1,TRBV29-1,once
CASSWERDREFTGELFF,TGTGCCAGCAGTTGGGAGCGGGACAGGGAGTTTACCGGGGAGCTGTTTTTT,TRBD1,TRBJ2-2,TRBV27,-
CASSPTGETEAFF,TGTGCCAGCAGCCCCACGGGCGAGACTGAAGCTTTCTTT,-,TRBJ1-1,TRBV9,once
CASSQEGSGRGNEQFF,TGCGCCAGCAGCCAAGAAGGTAGCGGGAGGGGCAATGAGCAGTTCTTC,TRBD2,TRBJ2-1,TRBV4-1,-
CASSPGQALGYEQFF,TGTGCCAGCAGCCCGGGACAGGCCCTCGGGTATGAGCAGTTCTTC,TRBD1,TRBJ2-1,TRBV9,few
CASSYQGTGYEQYF,TGTGCCAGCAGCTACCAGGGGACTGGCTACGAGCAGTACTTC,-,TRBJ2-7,TRBV7-2,-
CAISADRGIEETQYF,TGTGCCATCAGTGCCGACAGGGGGATAGAAGAGACCCAGTACTTC,TRBD1,TRBJ2-5,TRBV10-3,-
CASSQAAGLGYTF,TGTGCCAGCAGCCAGGCCGCGGGTCTCGGCTACACCTTC,-,TRBJ1-2,TRBV6-5,-
CASSLGQSPSSTDTQYF,TGTGCCAGCAGTTTGGGTCAGTCGCCCTCTAGCACAGATACGCAGTATTTT,-,TRBJ2-3,TRBV28,-
CASSFGVTGTYEQYF,TGTGCCAGCAGCTTCGGCGTGACAGGTACCTACGAGCAGTACTTC,-,TRBJ2-7,TRBV7-2,-
CASSPPGSRETQYF,TGTGCCAGCTCACCACCGGGTTCCCGAGAGACCCAGTACTTC,-,TRBJ2-5,TRBV18,-
CASSVDGQGGEAFF,TGTGCCAGCAGCGTGGATGGACAGGGAGGGGAAGCTTTCTTT,TRBD1,TRBJ1-1,TRBV9,-
CASSSPQNTSSYEQYF,TGTGCCAGCAGTTCCCCGCAAAACACCTCCTCCTACGAGCAGTACTTC,-,TRBJ2-7,TRBV7-9,-
CASSSRERYNEQFF,TGTGCCAGCAGTTCGCGGGAGCGGTACAATGAGCAGTTCTTC,TRBD2,TRBJ2-1,TRBV28,-
CASSQWTGYSTNEKLFF,TGCGCCAGCAGCCAGTGGACAGGCTACTCAACTAATGAAAAACTGTTTTTT,TRBD1,TRBJ1-4,TRBV4-1,once
CASSEALIFAYTF,TGTGCCAGCAGTGAAGCGCTTATCTTCGCCTACACCTTC,-,TRBJ1-2,TRBV2,-
CASSLIGGIRNEQFF,TGTGCCAGCAGCTTAATTGGGGGGATAAGGAATGAGCAGTTCTTC,-,TRBJ2-1,TRBV7-3,-
CASSLALGPSSYEQYF,TGCGCCAGCAGCTTGGCCCTGGGCCCGAGCTCCTACGAGCAGTACTTC,-,TRBJ2-7,TRBV5-1,-
CASSLWTNYNEQFF,TGTGCCAGCTCACTTTGGACAAACTACAATGAGCAGTTCTTC,-,TRBJ2-1,TRBV18,once
CASRLGTSGTQETQYF,TGTGCCAGCAGGCTAGGGACTAGCGGGACACAAGAGACCCAGTACTTC,TRBD2,TRBJ2-5,TRBV27,-
CASSTADQPQHF,TGTGCCAGCAGCACGGCCGACCAGCCCCAGCATTTT,-,TRBJ1-5,TRBV5-6,-